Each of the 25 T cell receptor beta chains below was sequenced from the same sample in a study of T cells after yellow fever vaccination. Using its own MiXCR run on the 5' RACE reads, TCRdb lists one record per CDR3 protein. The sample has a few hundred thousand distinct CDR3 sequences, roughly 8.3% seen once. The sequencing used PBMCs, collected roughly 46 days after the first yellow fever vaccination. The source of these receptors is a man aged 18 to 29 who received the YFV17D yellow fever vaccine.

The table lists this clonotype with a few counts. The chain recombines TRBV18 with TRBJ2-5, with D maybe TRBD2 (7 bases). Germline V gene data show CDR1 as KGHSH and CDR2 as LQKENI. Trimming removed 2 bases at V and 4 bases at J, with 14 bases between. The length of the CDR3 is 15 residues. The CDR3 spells CASSPFGGPGETQYF. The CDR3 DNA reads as TGTGCCAGCTCACCATTCGGGGGGCCGGGAGAGACCCAGTACTTC.

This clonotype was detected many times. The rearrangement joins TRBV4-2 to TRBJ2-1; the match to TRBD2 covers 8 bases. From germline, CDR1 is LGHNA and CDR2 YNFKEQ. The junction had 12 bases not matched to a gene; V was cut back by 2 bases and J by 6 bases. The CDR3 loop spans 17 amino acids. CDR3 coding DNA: TGTGCCAGCAGCCAAACCCTCGGGAGGGATCAGGGCAATGAGCAGTTCTTC. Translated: CASSQTLGRDQGNEQFF.

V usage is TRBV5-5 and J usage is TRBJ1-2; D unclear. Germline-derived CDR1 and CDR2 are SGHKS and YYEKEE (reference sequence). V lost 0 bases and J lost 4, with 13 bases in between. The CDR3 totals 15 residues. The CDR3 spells CASSLEIGIGYGYTF. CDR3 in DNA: TGTGCCAGCAGCTTGGAGATAGGCATAGGCTATGGCTACACCTTC.

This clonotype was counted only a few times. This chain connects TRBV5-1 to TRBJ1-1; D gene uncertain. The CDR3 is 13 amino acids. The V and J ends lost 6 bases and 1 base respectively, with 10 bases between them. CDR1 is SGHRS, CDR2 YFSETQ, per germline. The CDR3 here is CASNFPGNTEAFF. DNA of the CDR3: TGCGCCAGCAATTTCCCCGGGAACACTGAAGCTTTCTTT.

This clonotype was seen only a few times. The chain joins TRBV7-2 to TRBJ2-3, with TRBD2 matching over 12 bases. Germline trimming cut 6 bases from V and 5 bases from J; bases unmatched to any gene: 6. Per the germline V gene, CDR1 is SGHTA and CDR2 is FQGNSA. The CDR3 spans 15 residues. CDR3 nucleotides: TGTGCCAGCAGGCCTAGCGGGGGGGCTGAAGATACGCAGTATTTT. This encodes CASRPSGGAEDTQYF. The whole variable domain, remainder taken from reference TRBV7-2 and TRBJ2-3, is GAGVSQSPSNKVTEKGKDVELRCDPISGHTALYWYRQSLGQGLEFLIYFQGNSAPDKSGLPSDRFSAERTGGSVSTLTIQRTQQEDSAVYLCASRPSGGAEDTQYFGPGTRLTVL.

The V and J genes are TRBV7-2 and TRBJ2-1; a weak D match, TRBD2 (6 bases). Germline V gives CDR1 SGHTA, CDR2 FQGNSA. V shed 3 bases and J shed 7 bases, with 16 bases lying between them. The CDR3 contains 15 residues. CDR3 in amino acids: CASSFNILAGNEQFF. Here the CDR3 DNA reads TGTGCCAGCAGCTTTAATATTCTGGCGGGGAATGAGCAGTTCTTC.

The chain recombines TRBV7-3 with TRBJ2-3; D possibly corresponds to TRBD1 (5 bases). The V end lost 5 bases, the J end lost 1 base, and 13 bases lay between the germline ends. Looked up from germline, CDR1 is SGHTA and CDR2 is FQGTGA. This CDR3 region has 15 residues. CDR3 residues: CASSEDRIRTDTQYF. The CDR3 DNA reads TGTGCCAGCAGCGAAGACAGAATTCGCACAGATACGCAGTATTTT.

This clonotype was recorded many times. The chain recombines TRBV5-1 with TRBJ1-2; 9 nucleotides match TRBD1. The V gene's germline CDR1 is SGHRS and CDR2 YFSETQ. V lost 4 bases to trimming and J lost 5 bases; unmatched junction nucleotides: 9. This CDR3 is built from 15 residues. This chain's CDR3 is CASSPGQGVTYGYTF. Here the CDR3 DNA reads TGCGCCAGCAGCCCGGGACAGGGAGTGACGTATGGCTACACCTTC.

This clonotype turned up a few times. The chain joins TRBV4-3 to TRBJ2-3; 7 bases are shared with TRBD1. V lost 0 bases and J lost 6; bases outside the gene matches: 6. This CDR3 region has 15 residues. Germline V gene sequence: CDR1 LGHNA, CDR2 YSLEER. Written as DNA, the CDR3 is TGCGCCAGCAGCCAAGACACAGGGGTTTGGGATACGCAGTATTTT. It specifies CASSQDTGVWDTQYF.

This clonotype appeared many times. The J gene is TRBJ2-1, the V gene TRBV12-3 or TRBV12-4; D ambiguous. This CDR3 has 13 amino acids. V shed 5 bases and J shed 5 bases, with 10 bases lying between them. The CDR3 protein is CASSPTADNEQFF. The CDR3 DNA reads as TGTGCCAGCAGTCCGACTGCGGACAATGAGCAGTTCTTC.

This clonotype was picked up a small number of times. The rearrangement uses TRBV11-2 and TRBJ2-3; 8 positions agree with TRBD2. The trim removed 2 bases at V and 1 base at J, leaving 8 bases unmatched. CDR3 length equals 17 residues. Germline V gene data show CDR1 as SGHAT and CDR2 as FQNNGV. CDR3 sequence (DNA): TGTGCCAGCAGCTTAATCCCCAGAGCGGGGGGCACAGATACGCAGTATTTT. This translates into CASSLIPRAGGTDTQYF.

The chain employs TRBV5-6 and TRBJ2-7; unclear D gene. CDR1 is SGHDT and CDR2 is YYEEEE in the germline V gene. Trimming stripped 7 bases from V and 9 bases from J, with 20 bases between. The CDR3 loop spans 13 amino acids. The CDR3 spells CASGPGLRCWQYF. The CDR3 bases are TGTGCCAGCGGCCCCGGGCTCCGCTGCTGGCAGTACTTC.

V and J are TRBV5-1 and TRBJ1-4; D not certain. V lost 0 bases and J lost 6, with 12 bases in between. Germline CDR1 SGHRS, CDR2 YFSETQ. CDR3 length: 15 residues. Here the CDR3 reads CASSLGRAGDEKLFF. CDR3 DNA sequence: TGCGCCAGCAGCTTGGGGAGGGCGGGAGATGAAAAACTGTTTTTT. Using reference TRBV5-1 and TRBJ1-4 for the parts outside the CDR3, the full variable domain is KAGVTQTPRYLIKTRGQQVTLSCSPISGHRSVSWYQQTPGQGLQFLFEYFSETQRNKGNFPGRFSGRQFSNSRSEMNVSTLELGDSALYLCASSLGRAGDEKLFFGSGTQLSVL.

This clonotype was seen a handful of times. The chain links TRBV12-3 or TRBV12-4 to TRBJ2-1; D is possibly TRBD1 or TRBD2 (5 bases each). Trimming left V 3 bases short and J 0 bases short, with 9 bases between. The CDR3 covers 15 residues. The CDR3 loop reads CASSFVGDSYNEQFF. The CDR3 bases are TGTGCCAGCAGTTTCGTGGGGGACTCCTACAATGAGCAGTTCTTC.

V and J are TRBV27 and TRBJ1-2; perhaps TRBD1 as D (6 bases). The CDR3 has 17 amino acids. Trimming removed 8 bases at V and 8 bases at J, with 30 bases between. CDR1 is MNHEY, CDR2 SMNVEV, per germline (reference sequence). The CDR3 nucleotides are TGTGCCAGCGGCCCGGCGAGGGGGAGGCGTCCCGAGGGCGGCTACACCTTC. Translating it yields CASGPARGRRPEGGYTF.

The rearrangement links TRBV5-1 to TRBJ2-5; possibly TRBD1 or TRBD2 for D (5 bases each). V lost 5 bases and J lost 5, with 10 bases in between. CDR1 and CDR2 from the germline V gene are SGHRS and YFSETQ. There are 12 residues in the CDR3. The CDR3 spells CASRGPRETQYF. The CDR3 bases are TGCGCCAGCAGGGGACCGAGGGAGACCCAGTACTTC.

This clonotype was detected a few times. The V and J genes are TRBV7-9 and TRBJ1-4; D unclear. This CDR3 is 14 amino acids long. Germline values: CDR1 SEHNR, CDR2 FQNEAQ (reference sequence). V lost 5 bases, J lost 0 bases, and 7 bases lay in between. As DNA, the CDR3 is TGTGCCAGCAGCCGAGTAACAACTAATGAAAAACTGTTTTTT. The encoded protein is CASSRVTTNEKLFF.

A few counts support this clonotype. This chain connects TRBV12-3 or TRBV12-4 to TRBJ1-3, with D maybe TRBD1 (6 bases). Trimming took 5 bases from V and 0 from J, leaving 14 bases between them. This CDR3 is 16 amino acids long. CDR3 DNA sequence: TGTGCCAGCAGTAACGACAGGCCTCTCTCTGGAAACACCATATATTTT. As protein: CASSNDRPLSGNTIYF.

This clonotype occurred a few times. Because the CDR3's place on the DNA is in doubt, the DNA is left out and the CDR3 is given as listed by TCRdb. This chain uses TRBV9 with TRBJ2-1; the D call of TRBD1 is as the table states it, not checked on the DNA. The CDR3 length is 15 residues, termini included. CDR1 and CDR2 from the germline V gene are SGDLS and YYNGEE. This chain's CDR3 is CASSVGGGTLQYLFF.

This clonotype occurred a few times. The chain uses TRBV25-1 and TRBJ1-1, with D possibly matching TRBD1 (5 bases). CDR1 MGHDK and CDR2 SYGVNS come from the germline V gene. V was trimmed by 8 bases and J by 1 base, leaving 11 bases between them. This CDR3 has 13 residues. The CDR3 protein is CASASGGNTEAFF. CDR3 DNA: TGTGCCAGCGCTTCCGGGGGGAACACTGAAGCTTTCTTT.

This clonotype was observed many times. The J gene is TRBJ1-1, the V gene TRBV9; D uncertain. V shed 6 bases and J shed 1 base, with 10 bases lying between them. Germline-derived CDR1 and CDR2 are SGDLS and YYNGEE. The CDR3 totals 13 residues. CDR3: CASNAWGNTEAFF. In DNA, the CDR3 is TGTGCCAGCAACGCCTGGGGGAACACTGAAGCTTTCTTT.

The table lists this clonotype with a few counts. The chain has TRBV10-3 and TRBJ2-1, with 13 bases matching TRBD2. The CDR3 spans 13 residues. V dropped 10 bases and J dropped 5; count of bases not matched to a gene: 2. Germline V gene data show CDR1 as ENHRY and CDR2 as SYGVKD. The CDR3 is CATGLAGDNEQFF. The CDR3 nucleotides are TGTGCCACCGGACTAGCGGGGGACAATGAGCAGTTCTTC.

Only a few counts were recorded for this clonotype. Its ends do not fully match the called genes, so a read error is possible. Here the CDR3 reads CATGRGYTDTQYF. For the CDR3, the DNA is TGTGCCACCGGCAGGGGCTACACAGATACGCAGTATTTT. The chain couples TRBV15 to TRBJ2-3, with TRBD1 as a possible D gene (6 bases). Germline V gives CDR1 LNHNV, CDR2 YYDKDF (reference sequence). The CDR3 contains 13 residues.

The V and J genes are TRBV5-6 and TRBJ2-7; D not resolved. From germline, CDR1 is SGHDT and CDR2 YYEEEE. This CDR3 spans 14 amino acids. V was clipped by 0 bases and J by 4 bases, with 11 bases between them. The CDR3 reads CASSLGGFRYEQYV. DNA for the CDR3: TGTGCCAGCAGCTTGGGGGGTTTCAGATACGAGCAGTACGTC.

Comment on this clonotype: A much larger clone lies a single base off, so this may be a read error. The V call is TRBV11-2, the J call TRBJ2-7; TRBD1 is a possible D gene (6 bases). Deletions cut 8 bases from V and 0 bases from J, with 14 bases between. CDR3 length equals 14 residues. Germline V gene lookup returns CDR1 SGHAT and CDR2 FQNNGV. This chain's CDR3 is CASQPGHGSYEQYF. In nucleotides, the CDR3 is TGTGCCAGCCAGCCGGGACATGGCTCCTACGAGCAGTACTTC.